This entry features one T cell receptor (beta chain) sequence. Germline lookup yields CDR1 SQVTM and CDR2 ANQGSEA. The CDR3 consists of 12 residues. V was pared by 6 bases and J by 0 bases, with 9 bases between. Original processing methods: Reference gene primer amplification gave nucleated cell count estimates. TCRdb's table, derived via immunoSEQ multiplex PCR, lists solely in-frame clones and lacks some. D and trimming were read from the DNA, whereas the V and J calls and clone size are those reported in that table. The table records nearly 45,000 clones, around 90% of them present only once. This specimen comes from a study of blood T cell repertoires in COVID-19. Across the whole study: Acute and convalescent COVID-19 specimens originated in the United States, Italy and Spain. Nucleic acid was either cDNA or gDNA, and it came from T cells, B-cell-depleted T cells, or PBMCs.

The sequence came from a woman aged 80 or over in a cohort sampled during active or convalescent COVID-19. The chain joins TRBV29-1 to TRBJ2-7, with D tentatively TRBD1 (6 bases). Sequencing was performed on peripheral blood. The DNA for the CDR3 is TGCAGCGTAGGGGACAACTCCTACGAGCAGTACTTC. This codes for CSVGDNSYEQYF.